This T cell receptor beta chain derives from a study of blood T cell repertoires in COVID-19. Across the whole study: Donors in the United States, Italy and Spain gave samples during acute or convalescent COVID-19.

Those enrolled, adults aged roughly 18 to 100 years, came from some 23 US areas. Here immunoSEQ multiplex PCR was the method, and the copy in TCRdb shows in-frame clones only, minus some. The profile covers 350,000 to 400,000 clones, with about 89% appearing a single time and about 0.86% taken by the ten largest. The sequenced material came from PBMCs or T cells enriched from blood (not recorded which). This TCR derives from a middle-aged woman who had been exposed to COVID-19.

CDR3 coding DNA: TGCAGCGTTAAGACTAGCTCCTACAATGAGCAGTTCTTC. It is translated as CSVKTSSYNEQFF. The chain employs TRBV29-1 and TRBJ2-1; tentative D call: TRBD2 (6 bases). The CDR3 totals 13 residues. Germline values: CDR1 SQVTM, CDR2 ANQGSEA. Deletions cut 5 bases from V and 0 bases from J, with 8 bases between.